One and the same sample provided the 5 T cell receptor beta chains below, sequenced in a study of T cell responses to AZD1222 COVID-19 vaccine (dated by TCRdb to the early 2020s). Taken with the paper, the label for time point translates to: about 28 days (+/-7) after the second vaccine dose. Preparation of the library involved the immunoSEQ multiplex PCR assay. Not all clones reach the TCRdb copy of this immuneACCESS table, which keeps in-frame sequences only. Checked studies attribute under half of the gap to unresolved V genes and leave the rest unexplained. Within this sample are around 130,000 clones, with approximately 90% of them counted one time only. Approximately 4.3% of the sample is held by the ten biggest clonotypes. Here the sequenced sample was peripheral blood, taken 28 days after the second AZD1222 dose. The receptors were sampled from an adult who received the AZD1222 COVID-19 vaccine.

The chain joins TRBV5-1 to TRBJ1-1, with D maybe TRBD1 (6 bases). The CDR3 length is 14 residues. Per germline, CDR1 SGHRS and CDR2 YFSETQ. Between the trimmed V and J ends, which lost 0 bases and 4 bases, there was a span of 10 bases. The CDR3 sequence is CASSLAGGGTEAFF. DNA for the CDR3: TGCGCCAGCAGCTTGGCCGGGGGCGGCACTGAAGCTTTCTTT.

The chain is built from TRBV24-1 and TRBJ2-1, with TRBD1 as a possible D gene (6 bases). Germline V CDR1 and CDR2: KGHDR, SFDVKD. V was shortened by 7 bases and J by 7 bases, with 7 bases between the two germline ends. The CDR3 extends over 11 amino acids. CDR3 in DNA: TGTGCCACCAGAGGGGGTAATGAGCAGTTCTTC. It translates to CATRGGNEQFF.

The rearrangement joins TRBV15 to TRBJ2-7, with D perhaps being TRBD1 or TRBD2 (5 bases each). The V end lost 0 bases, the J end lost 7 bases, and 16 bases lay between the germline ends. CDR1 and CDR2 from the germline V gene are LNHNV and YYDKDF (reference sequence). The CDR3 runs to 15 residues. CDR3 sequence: CATSRDRQPGREQYF. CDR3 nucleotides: TGTGCCACCAGCAGAGACAGACAGCCGGGGAGAGAGCAGTACTTC.

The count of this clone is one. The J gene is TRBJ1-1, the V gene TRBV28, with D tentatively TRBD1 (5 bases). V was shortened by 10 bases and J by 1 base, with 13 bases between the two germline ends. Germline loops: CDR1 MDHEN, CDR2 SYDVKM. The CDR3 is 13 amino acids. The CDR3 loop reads CATQGGQNTEAFF. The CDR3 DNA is TGTGCCACCCAGGGAGGGCAGAACACTGAAGCTTTCTTT.

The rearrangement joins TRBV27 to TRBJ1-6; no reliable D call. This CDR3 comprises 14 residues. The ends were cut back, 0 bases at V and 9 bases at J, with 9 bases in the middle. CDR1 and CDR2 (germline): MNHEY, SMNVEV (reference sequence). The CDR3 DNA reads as TGTGCCAGCAGTTTATCGGTACGGGGTTCACCCCTCCACTTT. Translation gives CASSLSVRGSPLHF.